This TCR beta chain was retrieved from a study of cytomegalovirus exposure and HLA in healthy donors. General study results and limits: Indistinguishable V segments such as TRBV6-2 and TRBV6-3 were excluded. The majority of CMV-associated TCR beta chains were reported as apparently HLA-restricted in a later analysis.

The V and J ends lost 3 bases and 6 bases respectively, with 8 bases between them. There are 12 residues in the CDR3. Germline assignment: CDR1 SEHNR and CDR2 FQNEAQ (reference sequence). This clone was seen a single time. Its antigen is not known. 13 Jbeta primers and 60 Vbeta primers were used for the PCR. The protocol was immunoSEQ multiplex PCR, while the TCRdb copy is restricted to in-frame clones and leaves out a portion. The table includes approximately 110,000 clones, around 80% detected once. The genes are TRBV7-9 and TRBJ1-1; tentatively, D is TRBD1 (5 bases). Specimen: PBMCs. This receptor was identified in a woman aged 40-49 years in good health and CMV-seronegative. The CDR3 DNA sequence: TGTGCCAGCAGCTTCAGGGAGGCTGAAGCTTTCTTT. Encoded protein: CASSFREAEAFF.